The 17 T cell receptor beta chains given below trace back to one sample, sequenced in a study of blood T cell repertoires in COVID-19. Assay used: immunoSEQ multiplex PCR; TCRdb lists only in-frame clones, some missing. The table has some 99,000 clones, 80% to 90% seen once. Sequenced: peripheral blood. Every receptor here comes from a human donor in a cohort sampled during active COVID-19.

This sequence joins TRBV5-4 and TRBJ2-7; D may be TRBD1 (6 bases). CDR1 and CDR2 (germline): SGHNT, YYREEE (reference sequence). CDR3 size: 15 residues. Trimming removed 2 bases from V and 2 bases from J, with 14 bases in between. CDR3 in amino acids: CASSFTGSKTYEQYF. Written as DNA, the CDR3 is TGTGCCAGCAGCTTTACAGGGTCTAAGACCTACGAGCAGTACTTC. The full variable domain, in which reference TRBV5-4 and TRBJ2-7 provide the parts outside the CDR3, is ETGVTQSPTHLIKTRGQQVTLRCSSQSGHNTVSWYQQALGQGPQFIFQYYREEENGRGNFPPRFSGLQFPNYSSELNVNALELDDSALYLCASSFTGSKTYEQYFGPGTRLTVT.

The chain couples TRBV7-2 to TRBJ2-3; 7 bases align to TRBD2. Per germline, CDR1 SGHTA and CDR2 FQGNSA. V was pared by 5 bases and J by 3 bases, with 8 bases of the junction left unmatched. This CDR3 contains 15 residues. In DNA, the CDR3 is TGTGCCAGCAGCCCCCGGCGAGCGGGGACAGATACGCAGTATTTT. It translates to CASSPRRAGTDTQYF.

This chain links TRBV2 with TRBJ1-6, with D unclear. The length of the CDR3 is 15 residues. Per germline, CDR1 SNHLY and CDR2 FYNNEI. Trimming removed 5 bases at V and 7 bases at J, with 15 bases between. The CDR3: CASSNLRENNSPLHF. CDR3 DNA sequence: TGTGCCAGCAGTAACCTCCGGGAGAACAATTCACCCCTCCACTTT. Supplemented by reference TRBV2 and TRBJ1-6, the full variable domain reads EPEVTQTPSHQVTQMGQEVILRCVPISNHLYFYWYRQILGQKVEFLVSFYNNEISEKSEIFDDQFSVERPDGSNFTLKIRSTKLEDSAMYFCASSNLRENNSPLHFGNGTRLTVT.

This chain links TRBV9 with TRBJ1-2, with D perhaps matching TRBD1 (5 bases). The V end lost 4 bases, the J end lost 4 bases, and 11 bases lay between the germline ends. The CDR3 has 13 amino acids. Looked up from germline, CDR1 is SGDLS and CDR2 is YYNGEE. The CDR3: CASSRDLSYGYTF. The CDR3 DNA sequence: TGTGCCAGCAGCCGGGACTTGAGCTATGGCTACACCTTC.

This rearrangement joins TRBV4-3 to TRBJ2-1; 12 nucleotides agree with TRBD1. The V gene end was trimmed by 1 base and the J gene end by 14 bases; junction bases not matched to a gene: 12. The V gene's germline CDR1 is LGHNA and CDR2 YSLEER. CDR3 size: 16 residues. The CDR3 coding sequence is TGCGCCAGCAGCCAAGTAGTATCGGGACAGGGGGCCCTAAAGTTCTTC. Translation: CASSQVVSGQGALKFF.

The table lists this clone with a few counts. The chain recombines TRBV9 with TRBJ2-3, with 9 positions matching TRBD2. Germline-derived CDR1 and CDR2 are SGDLS and YYNGEE. V lost 5 bases, J lost 2 bases, and 9 bases stayed unmatched. The CDR3 loop spans 16 amino acids. The CDR3 spells CASSLQSGGYTDTQYF. The CDR3 DNA reads as TGTGCCAGCAGTCTACAGAGCGGGGGGTACACAGATACGCAGTATTTT.

The chain joins TRBV9 to TRBJ1-1, with D tentatively TRBD1 (5 bases). The CDR3 has 16 amino acids. Germline V gene sequence: CDR1 SGDLS, CDR2 YYNGEE. The V gene lost 0 bases and the J gene lost 1 base, with 13 bases spanning the gap. CDR3 amino acids: CASSVAPQGGNTEAFF. The CDR3 nucleotides are TGTGCCAGCAGCGTAGCTCCCCAGGGAGGGAACACTGAAGCTTTCTTT.

The chain joins TRBV7-8 to TRBJ2-2; 7 positions match TRBD1. CDR3 length: 14 residues. Trimming removed 7 bases from V and 4 bases from J; junction bases left unmatched: 6. The germline V gene encodes CDR1 SGHVS and CDR2 FQNEAQ. The CDR3 region has the DNA TGTGCCAGCAAAGGGGGCAAAGGCACCGGGGAGCTGTTTTTT. Its protein product is CASKGGKGTGELFF.

The chain couples TRBV3-1 (or the pseudogene TRBV3-2) to TRBJ1-3; D unclear. This CDR3 region has 14 residues. Trimming shortened V by 3 bases and J by 0 bases, and 6 bases separated the two germline ends. CDR1 LGHDT and CDR2 YNNKEL come from the germline V gene (reference sequence). As DNA, the CDR3 is TGTGCCAGCAGCCATTCCAGCTCTGGAAACACCATATATTTT. This codes for CASSHSSSGNTIYF.

This chain uses TRBV27 with TRBJ1-6; D is unclear. The germline V gene has CDR1 MNHEY and CDR2 SMNVEV (reference sequence). Trimming stripped 2 bases from V and 0 bases from J, with 14 bases between. The CDR3 is 18 amino acids. The CDR3 DNA follows: TGTGCCAGCAGTTTAAGTTGGCAGTCAAGCTCCTATAATTCACCCCTCCACTTT. Amino acids: CASSLSWQSSSYNSPLHF.

The chain employs TRBV14 and TRBJ2-1; tentative D call: TRBD1 (6 bases). Trimming stripped 1 base from V and 6 bases from J, with 10 bases between. Germline values: CDR1 SGHDN, CDR2 FVKESK. This CDR3 is built from 14 residues. In DNA form, the CDR3 reads TGTGCCAGCAGCCAAGTTCAGGGGCCCAATGAGCAGTTCTTC. Translation: CASSQVQGPNEQFF.

The chain uses TRBV7-9 and TRBJ1-5; D is ambiguous. Trimming pared 0 bases from V and 6 bases from J, leaving 15 bases between. Looked up from germline, CDR1 is SEHNR and CDR2 is FQNEAQ (reference sequence). The CDR3 has 16 amino acids. Here the CDR3 DNA reads TGTGCCAGCAGCTTAGCCGTTGGCGGGAACATTCAGCCCCAGCATTTT. Amino acid sequence: CASSLAVGGNIQPQHF.

CDR3 coding DNA: TGTGCCAGCAAGCGCCGGGACAGGATCCAAGAGACCCAGTACTTC. Its protein product is CASKRRDRIQETQYF. The rearrangement joins TRBV21-1 to TRBJ2-5; the DNA was not compared with TRBD1, the D call given in the table. TRBV21-1 corresponds to a pseudogene. The CDR3 loop spans 15 amino acids.

This clone was seen once. The chain links TRBV5-4 to TRBJ1-2, with a possible D match to TRBD1 (5 bases). CDR3 length equals 14 residues. Germline V gives CDR1 SGHNT, CDR2 YYREEE (reference sequence). V was cut by 0 bases and J by 7 bases, with 13 bases left in between. CDR3 nucleotides: TGTGCCAGCAGCTTGGTACAGGAGTCGTCTGGCTACACCTTC. This translates into CASSLVQESSGYTF.

The chain couples TRBV18 to TRBJ1-5; TRBD1 aligns across 9 bases. CDR1 KGHSH and CDR2 LQKENI come from the germline V gene. The CDR3 spans 16 residues. The V gene end was trimmed by 3 bases and the J gene end by 9 bases; junction bases not matched to a gene: 12. The CDR3 spells CASSPGTGFVSGPQHF. CDR3 DNA sequence: TGTGCCAGCTCACCCGGGACAGGGTTTGTATCTGGGCCCCAGCATTTT. The whole variable domain, remainder taken from reference TRBV18 and TRBJ1-5, is NAGVMQNPRHLVRRRGQEARLRCSPMKGHSHVYWYRQLPEEGLKFMVYLQKENIIDESGMPKERFSAEFPKEGPSILRIQQVVRGDSAAYFCASSPGTGFVSGPQHFGDGTRLSIL.

This clone was seen once. J is TRBJ1-6 and V is TRBV18; D unresolved. The length of the CDR3 is 16 residues. Germline assignment: CDR1 KGHSH and CDR2 LQKENI. V lost 3 bases to trimming and J lost 2 bases, with 11 bases between them. DNA for the CDR3: TGTGCCAGCTCACCCCTGGCCGCCACCTATAATTCACCCCTCCACTTT. This translates into CASSPLAATYNSPLHF.

This clone was seen just once. The V gene is TRBV6-5, the J gene TRBJ2-1, with a possible D match to TRBD2 (5 bases). CDR1 MNHEY and CDR2 SVGAGI come from the germline V gene. The CDR3 is 13 amino acids. V was trimmed by 6 bases and J by 3 bases, leaving 9 bases between them. The CDR3: CASSLGLYNEQFF. The CDR3 DNA sequence: TGTGCCAGCAGCCTCGGACTCTACAATGAGCAGTTCTTC.